This T cell receptor (beta chain) came from a study of cytomegalovirus exposure and HLA in healthy donors. Trimming took 3 bases from V and 3 from J; bases not matched to a gene: 9. The CDR3 has 16 residues. The germline CDR1 and CDR2 sequences are MNHNY and SVGAGI (reference sequence). In the PCR, 60 Vbeta and 13 Jbeta primers were used. Repertoires were generated with immunoSEQ multiplex PCR, while TCRdb's copy carries only in-frame clones and drops some. The sample lists roughly 180,000 clones, 84% occurring once. V is TRBV6-6 and J is TRBJ2-3; TRBD2 aligns across 7 bases. The source of this sequence is a boy between 10 and 17 years old in good health and CMV-seronegative. Sequencing input: PBMCs. This chain's CDR3 is CASSYARGSGTDTQYF. The CDR3 region has the DNA TGTGCCAGCAGTTATGCGCGCGGGAGCGGTACAGATACGCAGTATTTT.